This TCR beta chain was sequenced in a study of CDR3 diversity in severe acne. This CDR3 has 14 residues. Germline assignment: CDR1 SNHLY and CDR2 FYNNEI. As for this clonotype: Mismatch with germline at one junction end may stem from a read error.

TCRdb independently ran MiXCR on the PCR reads; one entry per CDR3 protein. The table has under 100,000 distinct CDR3 sequences, around half seen once; the top ten hold around 10%. The TCR was taken from a male donor in good health, serving as a control. The J gene is TRBJ2-2, the V gene TRBV2; weak D call: TRBD2 (5 bases). The source material was blood. The CDR3 nucleotides read TGTGCCGGCAGTGTGGGCGGTGGGCCCGGGGAGCTGTTCTTT. Amino acids: CAGSVGGGPGELFF.